These 15 T cell receptor beta chains share one sample of origin, sequenced in a study of human T cells and chemical hapten exposure. Time point in this sample: patch test 2, 6 weeks after DPC sensitization. The treatment was: therapeutic diphenylcyclopropenone sensitization with weekly scalp DPC. From the RACE reads, TCRdb called clonotypes with MiXCR, one entry per CDR3 protein. The sample consists of approximately 97,000 distinct CDR3 sequences, about 10% of them appearing once. The material was whole blood, obtained in connection with sensitization to the hapten diphenylcyclopropenone (DPC). These receptors all come from a woman aged 40-49 years with alopecia areata. Some clones in this sample may be carry-over from other donors' samples.

In its sample, this clonotype was seen many times. The V and J genes are TRBV28 and TRBJ2-7; no clear D. V was trimmed by 8 bases and J by 3 bases, leaving 11 bases between them. Germline-derived CDR1 and CDR2 are MDHEN and SYDVKM. The CDR3 is 12 amino acids. The CDR3 nucleotides read TGTGCCAGCCGCGACACTAACTACGAGCAGTACTTC. As protein: CASRDTNYEQYF.

CDR3 bases: TGCGCCAGCAGCTCCCGTGGAGGGGCAGGTTCACCCCTCCACTTT. Translating gives CASSSRGGAGSPLHF. This rearrangement joins TRBV5-1 to TRBJ1-6; TRBD1 is a possible D gene (5 bases). Trimming removed 3 bases at V and 9 bases at J, with 16 bases between. The V gene's germline CDR1 is SGHRS and CDR2 YFSETQ. The CDR3 has 15 amino acids.

This chain links TRBV18 with TRBJ2-3; TRBD2 matches at 7 bases. Unmatched junction bases numbered 16, after V lost 3 bases and J lost 4 bases. This CDR3 spans 18 amino acids. Germline V gives CDR1 KGHSH, CDR2 LQKENI. The CDR3: CASSPLSGGIRASDTQYF. The CDR3 nucleotides read TGTGCCAGCTCACCCCTATCGGGGGGTATTCGGGCTTCAGATACGCAGTATTTT. The whole variable domain, filled in from reference TRBV18 and TRBJ2-3, reads NAGVMQNPRHLVRRRGQEARLRCSPMKGHSHVYWYRQLPEEGLKFMVYLQKENIIDESGMPKERFSAEFPKEGPSILRIQQVVRGDSAAYFCASSPLSGGIRASDTQYFGPGTRLTVL.

The chain has TRBV7-2 and TRBJ1-5, with D perhaps matching TRBD1 (6 bases). CDR3 length: 15 residues. Deletions cut 4 bases from V and 3 bases from J, with 13 bases between. Germline V gene data show CDR1 as SGHTA and CDR2 as FQGNSA. The chain's CDR3 is CASSSQGPPNQPQHF. Written as DNA, the CDR3 is TGTGCCAGCAGCTCACAGGGTCCACCCAATCAGCCCCAGCATTTT.

This chain joins TRBV10-3 and TRBJ1-1; possible D gene TRBD1, 6 bases. CDR1 and CDR2 from the germline V gene are ENHRY and SYGVKD. V was shortened by 4 bases and J by 2 bases, with 11 bases between the two germline ends. This CDR3 contains 14 residues. The CDR3 spells CAISGGTTNTEAFF. In DNA, the CDR3 is TGTGCCATCAGTGGGGGGACAACTAACACTGAAGCTTTCTTT.

This clonotype has ten or more counts. J is TRBJ2-7 and V is TRBV6-2 or TRBV6-3; 9 bases fit TRBD1. The length of the CDR3 is 12 residues. J was trimmed by 2 bases and V by 10 bases; bases with no gene match: 3. In germline, CDR1 is MNHEY, CDR2 SVGEGT. CDR3 in amino acids: CATGQGTYEQYF. Written as DNA, the CDR3 is TGTGCCACCGGACAGGGGACCTACGAGCAGTACTTC.

This clonotype was observed a handful of times. The CDR3 region has the DNA TGCAGCGTTGCCGGAACCTCCTACAATGAGCAGTTCTTC. Translation gives CSVAGTSYNEQFF. The rearrangement joins TRBV29-1 to TRBJ2-1; no clear D. The CDR3 runs 13 residues. Germline V gene lookup returns CDR1 SQVTM and CDR2 ANQGSEA. The V and J ends lost 4 bases and 0 bases respectively, with 7 bases between them.

The rearrangement uses TRBV14 and TRBJ2-7; D is unclear. Looked up from germline, CDR1 is SGHDN and CDR2 is FVKESK. Trimming took 3 bases from V and 0 from J, leaving 9 bases between them. This CDR3 comprises 14 residues. The CDR3 reads CASSQSYPSYEQYF. Written as DNA, the CDR3 is TGTGCCAGCAGCCAGTCGTATCCCTCCTACGAGCAGTACTTC.

The sample holds many counts of this clonotype. The rearrangement uses TRBV21-1 and TRBJ1-5; the DNA was not compared with TRBD1, the D call given in the table. TRBV21-1 is given as a pseudogene. The CDR3 is 14 residues long. The CDR3 DNA follows: TGTGCCAGCAGCAAATTCAGGGTTGGCCAGCCCCAGCATTTT. As protein: CASSKFRVGQPQHF.

The chain combines TRBV11-2 with TRBJ2-7; 11 bases align to TRBD1. V trimming: 6 bases; J trimming: 4 bases; junction bases outside the gene matches: 5. Per the germline V gene, CDR1 is SGHAT and CDR2 is FQNNGV. The CDR3 spans 14 residues. The CDR3 is CASRGTGGLYEQYF. For the CDR3, the DNA is TGTGCCAGCAGAGGGACAGGGGGGCTTTACGAGCAGTACTTC.

This clonotype was picked up many times. This chain connects TRBV7-9 to TRBJ1-4; D ambiguous. CDR1 is SEHNR, CDR2 FQNEAQ, per germline (reference sequence). V was cut by 5 bases and J by 4 bases, with 11 bases left in between. The CDR3 is 14 residues long. CDR3 residues: CASSPPLHNEKLFF. CDR3 sequence (DNA): TGTGCCAGCAGCCCCCCACTCCATAATGAAAAACTGTTTTTT.

This clonotype was detected many times. DNA of the CDR3: TGCGCCAGCAGCCAAGATCGGGGGCGGGCTAGCGGGAGTACGGACGAGCAGTACTTC. Encoded protein: CASSQDRGRASGSTDEQYF. V gene TRBV4-3 combines with J gene TRBJ2-7, with 10 nucleotides matching TRBD2. Trimming cost V 0 bases and J 5 bases; bases outside gene matches: 16. Germline V gene lookup returns CDR1 LGHNA and CDR2 YSLEER. CDR3 length: 19 amino acids.

A remark on this clonotype: The junction departs from the called germline gene at one end, perhaps through a read error. CDR3 amino acids: CASSLDPTRDNEQFF. In DNA, the CDR3 is TGTGCCAGCAGCTTAGATCCTACTCGAGACAATGAACAGTTCTTC. The chain employs TRBV7-2 and TRBJ2-1; D remains ambiguous. This CDR3 is built from 15 residues. Germline CDR1 SGHTA, CDR2 FQGNSA.

This clonotype was counted between two and nine times. The rearrangement links TRBV28 to TRBJ2-7, with D hard to call. The V gene's germline CDR1 is MDHEN and CDR2 SYDVKM. V lost 7 bases and J lost 4, with 23 bases in between. The length of the CDR3 is 16 residues. CDR3 nucleotides: TGTGCCAGCATGGTTCGGGCGACGCGGCGGTTTTACGAGCAGTACTTC. It translates to CASMVRATRRFYEQYF.

V usage is TRBV7-9 and J usage is TRBJ2-7; D perhaps matches TRBD1 (6 bases). Deletions cut 5 bases from V and 4 bases from J, with 18 bases between. Germline V lookup: CDR1 SEHNR, CDR2 FQNEAQ (reference sequence). The CDR3 is made up of 15 amino acids. CDR3 DNA: TGTGCCAGCAGCGGTGGCGACAGGCATTTATACGAGCAGTACTTC. Amino acid sequence: CASSGGDRHLYEQYF.